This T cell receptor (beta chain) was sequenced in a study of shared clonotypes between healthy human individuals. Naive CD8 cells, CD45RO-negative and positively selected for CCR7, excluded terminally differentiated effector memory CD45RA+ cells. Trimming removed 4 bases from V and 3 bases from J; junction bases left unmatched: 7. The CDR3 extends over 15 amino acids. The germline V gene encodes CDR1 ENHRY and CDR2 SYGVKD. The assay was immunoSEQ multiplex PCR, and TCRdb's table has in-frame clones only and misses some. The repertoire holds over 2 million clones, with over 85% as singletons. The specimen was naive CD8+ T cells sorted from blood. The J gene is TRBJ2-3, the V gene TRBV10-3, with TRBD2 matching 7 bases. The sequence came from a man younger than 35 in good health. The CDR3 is CAISGEGRATDTQYF. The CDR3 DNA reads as TGTGCCATCAGTGGGGAGGGAAGGGCAACAGATACGCAGTATTTT.